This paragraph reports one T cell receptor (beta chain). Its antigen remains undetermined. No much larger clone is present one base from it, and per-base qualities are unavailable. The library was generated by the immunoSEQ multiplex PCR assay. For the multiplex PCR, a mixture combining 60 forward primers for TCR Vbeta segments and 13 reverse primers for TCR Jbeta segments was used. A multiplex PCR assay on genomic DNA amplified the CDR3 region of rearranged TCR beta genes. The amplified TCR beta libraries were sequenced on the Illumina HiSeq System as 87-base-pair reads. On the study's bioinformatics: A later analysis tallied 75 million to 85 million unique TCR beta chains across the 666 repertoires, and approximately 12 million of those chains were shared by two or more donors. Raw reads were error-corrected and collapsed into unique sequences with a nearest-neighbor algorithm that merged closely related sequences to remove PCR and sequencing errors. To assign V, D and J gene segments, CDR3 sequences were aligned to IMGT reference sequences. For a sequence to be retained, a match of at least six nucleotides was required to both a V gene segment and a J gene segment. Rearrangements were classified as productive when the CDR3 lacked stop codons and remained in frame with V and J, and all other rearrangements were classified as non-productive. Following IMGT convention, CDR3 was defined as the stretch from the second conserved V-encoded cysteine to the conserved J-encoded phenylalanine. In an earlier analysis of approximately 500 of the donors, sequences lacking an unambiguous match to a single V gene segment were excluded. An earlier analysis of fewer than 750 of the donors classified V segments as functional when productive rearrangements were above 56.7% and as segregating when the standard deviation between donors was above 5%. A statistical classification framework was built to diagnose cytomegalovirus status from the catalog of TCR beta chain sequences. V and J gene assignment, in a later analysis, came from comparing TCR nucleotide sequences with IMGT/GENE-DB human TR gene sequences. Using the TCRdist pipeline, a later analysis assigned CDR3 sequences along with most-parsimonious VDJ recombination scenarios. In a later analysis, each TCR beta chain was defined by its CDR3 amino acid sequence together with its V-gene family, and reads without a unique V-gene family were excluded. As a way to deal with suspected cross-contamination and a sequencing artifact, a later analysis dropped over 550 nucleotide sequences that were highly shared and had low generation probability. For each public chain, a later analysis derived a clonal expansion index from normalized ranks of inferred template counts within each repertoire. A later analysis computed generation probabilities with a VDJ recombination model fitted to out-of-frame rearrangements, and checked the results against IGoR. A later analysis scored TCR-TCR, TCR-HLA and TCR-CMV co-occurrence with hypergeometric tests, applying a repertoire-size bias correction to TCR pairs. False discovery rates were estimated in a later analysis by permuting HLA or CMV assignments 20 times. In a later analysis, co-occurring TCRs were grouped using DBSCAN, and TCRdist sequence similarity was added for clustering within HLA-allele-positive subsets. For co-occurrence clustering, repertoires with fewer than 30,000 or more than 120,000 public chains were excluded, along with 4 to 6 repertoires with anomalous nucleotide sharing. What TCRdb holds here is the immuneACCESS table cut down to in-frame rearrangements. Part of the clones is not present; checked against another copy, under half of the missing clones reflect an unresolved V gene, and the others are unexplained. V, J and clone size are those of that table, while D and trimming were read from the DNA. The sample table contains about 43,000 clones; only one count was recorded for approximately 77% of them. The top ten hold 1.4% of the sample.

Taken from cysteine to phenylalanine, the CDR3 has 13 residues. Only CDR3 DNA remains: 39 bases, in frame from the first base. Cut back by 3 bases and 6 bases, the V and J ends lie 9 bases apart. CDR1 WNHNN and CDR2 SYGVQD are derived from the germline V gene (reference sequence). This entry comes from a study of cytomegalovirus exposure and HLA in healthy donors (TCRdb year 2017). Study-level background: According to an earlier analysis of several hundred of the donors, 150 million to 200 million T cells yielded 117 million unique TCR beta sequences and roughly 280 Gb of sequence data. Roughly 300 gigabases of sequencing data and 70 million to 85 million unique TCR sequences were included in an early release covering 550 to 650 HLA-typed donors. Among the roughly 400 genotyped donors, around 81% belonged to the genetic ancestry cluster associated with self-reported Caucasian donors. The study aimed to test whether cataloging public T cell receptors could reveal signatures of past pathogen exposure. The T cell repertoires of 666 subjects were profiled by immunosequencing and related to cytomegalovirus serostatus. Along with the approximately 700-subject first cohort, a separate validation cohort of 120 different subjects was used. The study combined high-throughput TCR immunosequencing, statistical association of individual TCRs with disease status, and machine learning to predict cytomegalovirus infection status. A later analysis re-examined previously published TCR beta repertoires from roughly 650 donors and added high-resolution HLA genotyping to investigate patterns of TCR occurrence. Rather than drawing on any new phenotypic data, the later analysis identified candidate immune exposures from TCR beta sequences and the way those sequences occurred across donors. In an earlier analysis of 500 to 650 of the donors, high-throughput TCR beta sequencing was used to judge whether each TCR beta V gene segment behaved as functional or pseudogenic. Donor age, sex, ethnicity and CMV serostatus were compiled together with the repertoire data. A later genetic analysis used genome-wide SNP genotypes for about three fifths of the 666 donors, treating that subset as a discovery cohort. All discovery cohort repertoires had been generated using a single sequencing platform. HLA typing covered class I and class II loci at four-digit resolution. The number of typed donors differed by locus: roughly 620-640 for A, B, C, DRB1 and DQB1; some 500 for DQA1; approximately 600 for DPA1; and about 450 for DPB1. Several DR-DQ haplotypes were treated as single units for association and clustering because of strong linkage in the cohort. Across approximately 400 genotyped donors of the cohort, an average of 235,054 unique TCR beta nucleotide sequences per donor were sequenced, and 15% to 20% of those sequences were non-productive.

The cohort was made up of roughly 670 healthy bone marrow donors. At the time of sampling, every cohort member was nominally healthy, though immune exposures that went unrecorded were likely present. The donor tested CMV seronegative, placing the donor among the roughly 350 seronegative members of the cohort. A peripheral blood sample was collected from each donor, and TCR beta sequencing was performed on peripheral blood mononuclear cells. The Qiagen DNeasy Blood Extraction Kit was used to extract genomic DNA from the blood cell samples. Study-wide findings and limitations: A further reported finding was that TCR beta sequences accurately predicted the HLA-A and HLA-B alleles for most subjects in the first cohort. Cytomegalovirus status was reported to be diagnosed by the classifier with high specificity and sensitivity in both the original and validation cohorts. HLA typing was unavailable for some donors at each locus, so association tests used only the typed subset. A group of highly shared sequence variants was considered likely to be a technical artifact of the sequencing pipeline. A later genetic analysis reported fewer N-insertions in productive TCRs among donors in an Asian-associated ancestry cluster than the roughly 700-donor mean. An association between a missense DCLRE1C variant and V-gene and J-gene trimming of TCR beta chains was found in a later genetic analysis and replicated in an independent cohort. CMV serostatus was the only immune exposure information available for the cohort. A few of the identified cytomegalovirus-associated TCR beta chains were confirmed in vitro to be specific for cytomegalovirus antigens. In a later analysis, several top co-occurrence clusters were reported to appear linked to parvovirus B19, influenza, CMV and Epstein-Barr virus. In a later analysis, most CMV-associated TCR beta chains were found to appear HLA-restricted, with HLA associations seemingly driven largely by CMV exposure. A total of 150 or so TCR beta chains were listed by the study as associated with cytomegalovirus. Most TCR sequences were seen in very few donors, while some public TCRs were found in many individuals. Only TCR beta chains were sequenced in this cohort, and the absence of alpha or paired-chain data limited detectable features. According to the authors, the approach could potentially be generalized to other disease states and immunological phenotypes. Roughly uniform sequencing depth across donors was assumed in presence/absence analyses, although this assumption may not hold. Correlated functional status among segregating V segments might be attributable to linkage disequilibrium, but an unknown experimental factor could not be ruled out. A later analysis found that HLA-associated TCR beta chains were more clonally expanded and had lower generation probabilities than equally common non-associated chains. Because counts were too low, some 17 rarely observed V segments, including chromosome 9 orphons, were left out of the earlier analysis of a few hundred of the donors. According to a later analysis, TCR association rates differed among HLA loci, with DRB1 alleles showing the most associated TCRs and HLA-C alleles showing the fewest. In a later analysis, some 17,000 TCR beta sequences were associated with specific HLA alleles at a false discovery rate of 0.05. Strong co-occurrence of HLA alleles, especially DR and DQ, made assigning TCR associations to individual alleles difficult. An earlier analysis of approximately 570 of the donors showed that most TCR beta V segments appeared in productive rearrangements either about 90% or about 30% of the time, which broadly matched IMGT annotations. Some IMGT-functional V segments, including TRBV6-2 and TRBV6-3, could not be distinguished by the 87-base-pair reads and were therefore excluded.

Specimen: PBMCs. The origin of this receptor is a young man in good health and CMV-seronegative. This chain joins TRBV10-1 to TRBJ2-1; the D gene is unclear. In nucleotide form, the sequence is TGCGCCAGCAGTGACCAGAGGAGCAATGAGCAGTTCTTC. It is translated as CASSDQRSNEQFF.